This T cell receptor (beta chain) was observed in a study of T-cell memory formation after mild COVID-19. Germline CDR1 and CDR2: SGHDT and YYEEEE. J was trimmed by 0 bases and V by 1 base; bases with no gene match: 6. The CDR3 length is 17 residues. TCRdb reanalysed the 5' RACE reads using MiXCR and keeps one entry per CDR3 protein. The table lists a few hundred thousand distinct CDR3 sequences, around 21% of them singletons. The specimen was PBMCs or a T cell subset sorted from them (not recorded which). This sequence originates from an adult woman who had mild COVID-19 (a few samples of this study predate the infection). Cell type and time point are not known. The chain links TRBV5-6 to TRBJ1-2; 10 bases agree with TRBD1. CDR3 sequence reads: CASSLRGTGAPNYGYTF. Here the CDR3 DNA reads TGTGCCAGCAGCTTGAGAGGGACAGGGGCCCCTAACTATGGCTACACCTTC.